The 15 T cell receptor beta chains given below trace back to one sample, sequenced in a study of T-cell memory formation after mild COVID-19. TCRdb analysed the 5' RACE reads with MiXCR anew, one entry per CDR3 protein. Found here are approximately 350,000 distinct CDR3 sequences, 13% of them singletons; the top ten hold about a fifth. The sample consisted of PBMCs or a T cell subset sorted from them (not recorded which). The source is a man aged 18 to 30 who had mild COVID-19 (a few samples of this study predate the infection). Cell type and time point are not known.

J is TRBJ1-2 and V is TRBV5-1; weak D call: TRBD1 (5 bases). This CDR3 comprises 14 residues. Germline loops: CDR1 SGHRS, CDR2 YFSETQ. V gave up 4 bases and J gave up 6 bases, with 16 bases separating them. The CDR3 DNA follows: TGCGCCAGCAGCCCCCCGGGGGGAGCAAATGGCTACACCTTC. The encoded protein is CASSPPGGANGYTF.

There are many counts of this clonotype. V gene TRBV11-2 combines with J gene TRBJ1-2; perhaps TRBD1 as D (5 bases). There are 11 residues in the CDR3. Germline V gives CDR1 SGHAT, CDR2 FQNNGV. The V gene lost 5 bases and the J gene lost 8 bases, with 9 bases spanning the gap. Here the CDR3 DNA reads TGTGCCAGCAGCCCTGGGGGGGGCTACACCTTC. This gives the protein CASSPGGGYTF.

The CDR3 nucleotides are TGTGCCAGCAGGGGAGCGACCCAGTACTTC. Residues: CASRGATQYF. The genes are TRBV12-3 or TRBV12-4 and TRBJ2-5; a weak D match, TRBD2 (5 bases). The ends were cut back, 6 bases at V and 7 bases at J, with 6 bases in the middle. The CDR3 is 10 residues long.

This clonotype was seen a handful of times. The junction shows a germline mismatch at one end, possibly a read error. The chain has TRBV29-1 and TRBJ1-2; weak D call: TRBD1 (5 bases). The CDR3 sequence is 16 residues long. Per germline, CDR1 SQVTM and CDR2 ANQGSEA. CDR3 sequence reads: CSVVVWAGPGNGGCTF. The CDR3 bases are TGCAGCGTTGTTGTTTGGGCAGGGCCCGGAAATGGCGGCTGCACCTTC. Together with reference TRBV29-1 and TRBJ1-2, the CDR3 gives the full variable domain: SAVISQKPSRDICQRGTSLTIQCQVDSQVTMMFWYRQQPGQSLTLIATANQGSEATYESGFVIDKFPISRPNLTFSTLTVSNMSPEDSSIYLCSVVVWAGPGNGGCTFGSGTRLTVV.

This clonotype appeared a few times. The J gene is TRBJ2-5, the V gene TRBV10-3; D possibly corresponds to TRBD1 (6 bases). Germline V lookup: CDR1 ENHRY, CDR2 SYGVKD. The CDR3 has 14 residues. V lost 3 bases to trimming and J lost 2 bases, with 10 bases between them. DNA of the CDR3: TGTGCCATCAGTGATCTAGGACAGCAAGAGACCCAGTACTTC. Translating gives CAISDLGQQETQYF.

This clonotype came up many times. The junction departs from germline at one end; a sequencing error may be responsible. CDR3 loop: CASSTGQAREPDF. The CDR3 DNA is TGTGCCAGCAGCACCGGACAGGCGAGAGAACCGGACTTC. The chain is built from TRBV7-2 and TRBJ2-7; 7 nucleotides match TRBD1. This CDR3 has 13 amino acids. Germline V CDR1 and CDR2: SGHTA, FQGNSA.

This clonotype was found a few times. V gene TRBV20-1 combines with J gene TRBJ1-6, with a tentative D call TRBD1 (5 bases). Trimming left V 4 bases short and J 4 bases short, with 14 bases between. Germline lookup yields CDR1 DFQATT and CDR2 SNEGSKA (reference sequence). The CDR3 is made up of 15 amino acids. The CDR3 reads CSATAGLLYNSPLHF. The DNA for the CDR3 is TGCAGTGCTACAGCAGGGCTCCTATATAATTCACCCCTCCACTTT.

This sequence joins TRBV28 and TRBJ1-5, with 9 bases fitting TRBD1. The germline gives CDR1 MDHEN, CDR2 SYDVKM. The CDR3 is made up of 17 amino acids. J lost 2 bases, V lost 3 bases, and 8 bases had no gene match. This CDR3 reads CASSFGQGFLGNQPQHF. The CDR3 DNA follows: TGTGCCAGCAGTTTTGGACAGGGGTTTCTTGGCAATCAGCCCCAGCATTTT.

This clonotype was seen a handful of times. The chain carries TRBV3-1 and TRBJ1-1; no definite D call. Germline V gene lookup returns CDR1 LGHDT and CDR2 YNNKEL (reference sequence). The CDR3 consists of 13 residues. Trimming stripped 8 bases from V and 3 bases from J, with 13 bases between. The chain's CDR3 is CASGRRKDTEAFF. For the CDR3, the DNA is TGTGCCAGCGGACGGAGGAAGGACACTGAAGCTTTCTTT.

The rearrangement uses TRBV4-1 and TRBJ2-5; 7 nucleotides line up with TRBD2. Per germline, CDR1 MGHRA and CDR2 YSYEKL. The CDR3 covers 17 residues. Losses at the gene ends were 3 bases for V and 2 bases for J; bases not matched to a gene: 12. The CDR3 nucleotides are TGCGCCAGCAGCCAGGCTTTCAGGGAGGGTTGGCAAGAGACCCAGTACTTC. Amino acid sequence: CASSQAFREGWQETQYF.

The chain couples TRBV27 to TRBJ1-6, with D perhaps matching TRBD1 (5 bases). V lost 2 bases, J lost 10 bases, and 12 bases lay in between. This CDR3 region has 14 residues. The V gene's germline CDR1 is MNHEY and CDR2 SMNVEV (reference sequence). DNA for the CDR3: TGTGCCAGCAGTTTACGGCCAGGGAAATCACCCCTCCACTTT. Encoded protein: CASSLRPGKSPLHF.

V gene TRBV5-6 combines with J gene TRBJ2-1; maybe TRBD1 (6 bases). There are 16 residues in the CDR3. CDR1 is SGHDT and CDR2 is YYEEEE in the germline V gene. Between the trimmed V and J ends, which lost 4 bases and 3 bases, there was a span of 17 bases. CDR3 protein: CASSRDRTEFYNEQFF. CDR3 bases: TGTGCCAGCAGCCGCGATCGGACAGAATTCTACAATGAGCAGTTCTTC.

This clonotype has at least ten counts. The rearrangement links TRBV7-2 to TRBJ2-7, with D perhaps TRBD1 (5 bases). V was clipped by 5 bases and J by 3 bases, with 8 bases between them. CDR3 length equals 12 residues. Germline-derived CDR1 and CDR2 are SGHTA and FQGNSA. CDR3 protein: CASSQDNYEQYF. The CDR3 nucleotides are TGTGCCAGCAGCCAGGACAACTACGAGCAGTACTTC.

This clonotype was counted between two and nine times. This chain uses TRBV4-1 with TRBJ1-2; D not certain. Deletions cut 5 bases from V and 4 bases from J, with 20 bases between. Per the germline V gene, CDR1 is MGHRA and CDR2 is YSYEKL. CDR3 length: 16 amino acids. The CDR3 sequence is CASSKGGALDSYGYTF. The CDR3 nucleotides read TGCGCCAGCAGCAAAGGAGGAGCGTTGGATAGCTATGGCTACACCTTC.

This chain links TRBV4-1 with TRBJ2-1; 11 bases match TRBD2. Per the germline V gene, CDR1 is MGHRA and CDR2 is YSYEKL. This CDR3 is 16 amino acids long. J lost 9 bases, V lost 5 bases, and 12 bases had no gene match. The CDR3 loop is CASSSPGLAAFGEQFF. CDR3 DNA sequence: TGCGCCAGCAGCTCCCCGGGACTAGCGGCCTTCGGTGAGCAGTTCTTC.